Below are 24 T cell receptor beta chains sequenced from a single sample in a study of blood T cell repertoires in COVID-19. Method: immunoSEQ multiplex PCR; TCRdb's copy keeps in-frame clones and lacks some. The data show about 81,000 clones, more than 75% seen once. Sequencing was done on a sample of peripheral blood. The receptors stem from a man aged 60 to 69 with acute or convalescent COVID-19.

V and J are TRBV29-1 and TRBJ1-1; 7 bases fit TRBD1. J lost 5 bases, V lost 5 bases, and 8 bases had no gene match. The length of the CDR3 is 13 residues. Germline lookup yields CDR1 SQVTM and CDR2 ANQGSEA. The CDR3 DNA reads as TGCAGCGTTCACGACAGGGTGGGAACTGAAGCTTTCTTT. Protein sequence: CSVHDRVGTEAFF.

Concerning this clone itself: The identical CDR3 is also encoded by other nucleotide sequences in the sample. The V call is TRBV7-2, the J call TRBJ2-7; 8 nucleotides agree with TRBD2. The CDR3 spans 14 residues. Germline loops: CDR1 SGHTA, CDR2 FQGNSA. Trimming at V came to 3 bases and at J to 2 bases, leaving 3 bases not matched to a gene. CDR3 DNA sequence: TGTGCCAGCAGCTTTGGGACTAGGACCTACGAGCAGTACTTC. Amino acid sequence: CASSFGTRTYEQYF. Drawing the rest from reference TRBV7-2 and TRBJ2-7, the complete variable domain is GAGVSQSPSNKVTEKGKDVELRCDPISGHTALYWYRQSLGQGLEFLIYFQGNSAPDKSGLPSDRFSAERTGGSVSTLTIQRTQQEDSAVYLCASSFGTRTYEQYFGPGTRLTVT.

The CDR3 sequence: CASSQSTSGRAEQYF. The CDR3 nucleotides read TGTGCCAGCAGCCAGTCGACTAGCGGGAGGGCGGAGCAGTACTTC. The rearrangement links TRBV3-1 (or the pseudogene TRBV3-2) to TRBJ2-7; 14 nucleotides agree with TRBD2. Germline trimming cut 3 bases from V and 7 bases from J; bases unmatched to any gene: 5. Germline CDR1 reads LGHDT; CDR2 reads YNNKEL (reference sequence). The CDR3 covers 15 residues.

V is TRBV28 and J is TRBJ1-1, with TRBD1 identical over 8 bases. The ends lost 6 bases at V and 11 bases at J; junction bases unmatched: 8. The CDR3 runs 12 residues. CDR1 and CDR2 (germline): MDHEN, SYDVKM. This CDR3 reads CASSQGARIAFF. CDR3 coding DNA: TGTGCCAGCAGCCAGGGGGCGAGAATCGCTTTCTTT. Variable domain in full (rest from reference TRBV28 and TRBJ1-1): DVKVTQSSRYLVKRTGEKVFLECVQDMDHENMFWYRQDPGLGLRLIYFSYDVKMKEKGDIPEGYSVSREKKERFSLILESASTNQTSMYLCASSQGARIAFFGQGTRLTVV.

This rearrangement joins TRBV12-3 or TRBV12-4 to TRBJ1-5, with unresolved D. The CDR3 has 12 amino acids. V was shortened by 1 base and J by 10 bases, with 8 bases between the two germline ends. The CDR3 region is CASSLVRGPQHF. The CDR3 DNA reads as TGTGCCAGCAGTTTAGTACGGGGACCCCAGCATTTT.

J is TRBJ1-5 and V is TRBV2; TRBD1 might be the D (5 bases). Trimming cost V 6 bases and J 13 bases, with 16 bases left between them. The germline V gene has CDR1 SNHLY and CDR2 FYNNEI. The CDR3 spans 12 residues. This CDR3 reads CASRQVVSRQHF. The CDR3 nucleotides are TGTGCCAGCAGACAGGTGGTTTCGAGGCAGCATTTT.

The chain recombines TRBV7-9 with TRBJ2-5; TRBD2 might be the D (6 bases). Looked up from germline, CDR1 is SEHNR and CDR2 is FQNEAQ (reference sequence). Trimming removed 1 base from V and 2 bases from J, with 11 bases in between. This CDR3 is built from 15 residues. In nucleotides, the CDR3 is TGTGCCAGCAGCTTAGGGGGACTGGAACAAGAGACCCAGTACTTC. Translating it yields CASSLGGLEQETQYF.

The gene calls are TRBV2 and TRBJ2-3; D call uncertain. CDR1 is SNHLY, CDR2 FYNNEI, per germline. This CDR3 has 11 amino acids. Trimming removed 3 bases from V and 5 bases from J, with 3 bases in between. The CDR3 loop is CASSDRDTQYF. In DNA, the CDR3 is TGTGCCAGCAGTGATCGAGATACGCAGTATTTT. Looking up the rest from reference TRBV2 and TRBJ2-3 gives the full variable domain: EPEVTQTPSHQVTQMGQEVILRCVPISNHLYFYWYRQILGQKVEFLVSFYNNEISEKSEIFDDQFSVERPDGSNFTLKIRSTKLEDSAMYFCASSDRDTQYFGPGTRLTVL.

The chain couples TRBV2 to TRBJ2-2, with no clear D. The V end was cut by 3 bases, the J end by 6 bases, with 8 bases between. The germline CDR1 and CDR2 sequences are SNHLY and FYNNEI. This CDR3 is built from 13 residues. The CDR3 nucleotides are TGTGCCAGCAGTGAGGTAGTTGCCGGGGAGCTGTTTTTT. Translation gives CASSEVVAGELFF.

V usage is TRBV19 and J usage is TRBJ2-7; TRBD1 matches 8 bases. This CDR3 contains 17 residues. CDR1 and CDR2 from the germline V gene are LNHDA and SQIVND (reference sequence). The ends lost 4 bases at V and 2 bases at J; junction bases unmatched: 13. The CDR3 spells CASSNRDRTPGPYEQYF. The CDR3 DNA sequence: TGTGCCAGTAGTAACCGGGACAGGACCCCTGGGCCCTACGAGCAGTACTTC.

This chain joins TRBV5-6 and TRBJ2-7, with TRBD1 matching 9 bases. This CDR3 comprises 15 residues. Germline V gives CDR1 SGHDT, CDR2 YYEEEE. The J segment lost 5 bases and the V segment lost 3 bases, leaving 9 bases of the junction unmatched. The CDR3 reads CASSSPGQGGDEQYF. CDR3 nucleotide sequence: TGTGCCAGCAGCTCACCGGGACAGGGAGGAGACGAGCAGTACTTC.

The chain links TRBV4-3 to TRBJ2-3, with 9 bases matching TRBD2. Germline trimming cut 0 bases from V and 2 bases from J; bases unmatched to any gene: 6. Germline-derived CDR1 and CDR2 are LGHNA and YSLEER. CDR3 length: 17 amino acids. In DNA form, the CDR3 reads TGCGCCAGCAGCCAAGATCGGGCTAGCGGGAACACAGATACGCAGTATTTT. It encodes CASSQDRASGNTDTQYF.

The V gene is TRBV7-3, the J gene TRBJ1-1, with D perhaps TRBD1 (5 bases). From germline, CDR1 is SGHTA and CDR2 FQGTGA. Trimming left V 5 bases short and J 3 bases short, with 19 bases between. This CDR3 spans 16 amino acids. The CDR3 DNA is TGTGCCAGCAGCGGGGGGATCAGTGGATTGGACACTGAAGCTTTCTTT. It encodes CASSGGISGLDTEAFF.

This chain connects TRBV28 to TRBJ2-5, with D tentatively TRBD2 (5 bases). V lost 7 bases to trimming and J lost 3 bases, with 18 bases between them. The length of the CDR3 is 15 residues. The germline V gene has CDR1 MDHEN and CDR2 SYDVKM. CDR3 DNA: TGTGCCAGCACGCTCGACCCCGGGAACAAAGAGACCCAGTACTTC. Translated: CASTLDPGNKETQYF.

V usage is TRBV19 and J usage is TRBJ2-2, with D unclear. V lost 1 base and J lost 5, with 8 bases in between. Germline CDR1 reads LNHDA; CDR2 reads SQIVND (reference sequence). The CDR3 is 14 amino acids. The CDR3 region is CASSIVVGTGELFF. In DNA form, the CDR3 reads TGTGCCAGTAGTATAGTAGTCGGGACCGGGGAGCTGTTTTTT. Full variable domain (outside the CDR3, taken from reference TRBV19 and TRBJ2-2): DGGITQSPKYLFRKEGQNVTLSCEQNLNHDAMYWYRQDPGQGLRLIYYSQIVNDFQKGDIAEGYSVSREKKESFPLTVTSAQKNPTAFYLCASSIVVGTGELFFGEGSRLTVL.

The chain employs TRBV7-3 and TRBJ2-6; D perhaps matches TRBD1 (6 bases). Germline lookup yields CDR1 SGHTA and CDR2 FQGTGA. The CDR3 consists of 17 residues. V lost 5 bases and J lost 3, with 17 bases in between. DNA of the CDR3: TGTGCCAGCAGCCCCCGACAGGTTGGGAGTGGGGCCAACGTCCTGACTTTC. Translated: CASSPRQVGSGANVLTF.

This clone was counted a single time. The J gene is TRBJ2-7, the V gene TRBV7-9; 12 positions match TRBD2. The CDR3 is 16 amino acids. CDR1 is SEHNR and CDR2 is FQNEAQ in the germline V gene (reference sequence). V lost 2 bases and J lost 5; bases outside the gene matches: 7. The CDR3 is CASSLRLAGEGDEQYF. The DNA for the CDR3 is TGTGCCAGCAGCTTACGACTAGCGGGGGAAGGCGACGAGCAGTACTTC.

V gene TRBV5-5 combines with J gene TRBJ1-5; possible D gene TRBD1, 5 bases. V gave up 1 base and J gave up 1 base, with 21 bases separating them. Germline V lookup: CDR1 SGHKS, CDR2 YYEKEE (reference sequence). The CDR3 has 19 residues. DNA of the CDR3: TGTGCCAGCAGCTTGTATATGGGACTCTCCCCGGGGAGCAATCAGCCCCAGCATTTT. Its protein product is CASSLYMGLSPGSNQPQHF.

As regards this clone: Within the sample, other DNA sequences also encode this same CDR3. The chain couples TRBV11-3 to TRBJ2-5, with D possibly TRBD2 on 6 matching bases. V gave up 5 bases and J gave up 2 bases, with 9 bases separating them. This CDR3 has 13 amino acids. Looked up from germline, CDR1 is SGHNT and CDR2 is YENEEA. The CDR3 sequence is CASSPRDQETQYF. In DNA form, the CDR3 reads TGTGCCAGCAGCCCGCGGGATCAAGAGACCCAGTACTTC.

The CDR3: CASTPGVQPQHF. The CDR3 region has the DNA TGTGCCAGCACCCCGGGGGTGCAGCCCCAGCATTTT. The genes are TRBV28 and TRBJ1-5; the D gene is possibly TRBD1 (5 bases). Trimming cost V 7 bases and J 7 bases, with 11 bases left between them. The CDR3 length is 12 residues. Germline CDR1 MDHEN, CDR2 SYDVKM.

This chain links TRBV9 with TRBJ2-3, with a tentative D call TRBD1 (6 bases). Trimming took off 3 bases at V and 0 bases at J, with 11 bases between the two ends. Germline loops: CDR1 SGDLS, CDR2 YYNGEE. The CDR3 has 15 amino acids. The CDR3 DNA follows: TGTGCCAGCAGCGGCCGGGACACAAGCACAGATACGCAGTATTTT. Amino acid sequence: CASSGRDTSTDTQYF.

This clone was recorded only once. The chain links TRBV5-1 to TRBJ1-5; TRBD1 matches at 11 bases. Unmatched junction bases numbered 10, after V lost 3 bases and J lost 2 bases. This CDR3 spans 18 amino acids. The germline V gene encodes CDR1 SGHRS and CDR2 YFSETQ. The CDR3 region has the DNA TGCGCCAGCAGCTACCTCCGGGACAGGGGGGTACGCAATCAGCCCCAGCATTTT. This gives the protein CASSYLRDRGVRNQPQHF.

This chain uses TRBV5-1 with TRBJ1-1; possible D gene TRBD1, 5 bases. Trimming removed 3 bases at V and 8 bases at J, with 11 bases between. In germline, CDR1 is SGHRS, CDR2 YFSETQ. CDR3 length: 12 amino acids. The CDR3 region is CASSSKSGEAFF. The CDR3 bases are TGCGCCAGCAGCTCGAAGTCAGGGGAAGCTTTCTTT.

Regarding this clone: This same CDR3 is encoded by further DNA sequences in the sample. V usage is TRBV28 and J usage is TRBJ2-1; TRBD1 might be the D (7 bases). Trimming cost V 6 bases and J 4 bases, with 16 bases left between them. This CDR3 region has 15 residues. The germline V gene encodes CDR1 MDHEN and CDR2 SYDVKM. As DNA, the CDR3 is TGTGCCAGCAGACCAGGGGGGCCCCCTTACAATGAGCAGTTCTTC. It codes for CASRPGGPPYNEQFF.